What follows are 31 T cell receptor beta chains derived from one specimen sequenced in a study of T cell repertoires in ileal Crohn's disease. Time point given: inflamed ileum from the surgical specimen. Sequencing was performed with immunoSEQ multiplex PCR; in TCRdb, only in-frame clones are kept and a portion is missing. Here the sample spans around 4,900 clones, about 81% being singletons. The sample was ileal tissue. The receptors come from an adult with Crohn's disease.

This chain joins TRBV2 and TRBJ1-6; a possible D gene is TRBD1 (6 bases). V was shortened by 5 bases and J by 0 bases, with 8 bases between the two germline ends. CDR1 and CDR2 from the germline V gene are SNHLY and FYNNEI. The CDR3 loop spans 15 amino acids. This CDR3 reads CASSRDISYNSPLHF. The CDR3 DNA sequence: TGTGCCAGCAGTCGGGACATCTCCTATAATTCACCCCTCCACTTT.

The DNA for the CDR3 is TGTGCCAGCAGCTTAATGGCGGATGAGCAGTTCTTC. It specifies CASSLMADEQFF. The genes are TRBV7-8 and TRBJ2-1; no clear D gene. The CDR3 totals 12 residues. The V gene's germline CDR1 is SGHVS and CDR2 FQNEAQ. V was pared by 2 bases and J by 8 bases, with 7 bases between.

This clone has only a few counts. The V gene is TRBV30, the J gene TRBJ2-1; 12 nucleotides match TRBD2. V lost 2 bases to trimming and J lost 2 bases; unmatched junction nucleotides: 1. The CDR3 loop spans 15 amino acids. Per the germline V gene, CDR1 is GTSNPN and CDR2 is SVGIG (reference sequence). The CDR3 DNA sequence: TGTGCCTGGAGTTCTAGCGGGGGGGCCTACAATGAGCAGTTCTTC. It encodes CAWSSSGGAYNEQFF.

The V and J genes are TRBV19 and TRBJ2-5; the D gene could be TRBD1 or TRBD2 (5 bases each). V was trimmed by 5 bases and J by 5 bases, leaving 21 bases between them. Germline loops: CDR1 LNHDA, CDR2 SQIVND (reference sequence). The CDR3 consists of 16 residues. CDR3 loop: CASSGAEWAGDETQYF. In nucleotides, the CDR3 is TGTGCCAGTAGTGGGGCAGAATGGGCCGGGGACGAGACCCAGTACTTC.

The chain has TRBV5-5 and TRBJ2-1; D remains ambiguous. The V gene lost 5 bases and the J gene lost 0 bases, with 12 bases spanning the gap. Germline V gives CDR1 SGHKS, CDR2 YYEKEE (reference sequence). The CDR3 consists of 15 residues. The CDR3 nucleotides are TGTGCCAGCAGATTCGGCCAATCCTCCTACAATGAGCAGTTCTTC. Protein sequence: CASRFGQSSYNEQFF. Supplemented by reference TRBV5-5 and TRBJ2-1, the full variable domain reads DAGVTQSPTHLIKTRGQQVTLRCSPISGHKSVSWYQQVLGQGPQFIFQYYEKEERGRGNFPDRFSARQFPNYSSELNVNALLLGDSALYLCASRFGQSSYNEQFFGPGTRLTVL.

The chain couples TRBV4-1 to TRBJ2-2; 9 nucleotides line up with TRBD1. The CDR3 has 15 residues. Germline lookup yields CDR1 MGHRA and CDR2 YSYEKL. V lost 4 bases and J lost 3; bases outside the gene matches: 3. CDR3 sequence: CASSRRDRDTGELFF. In DNA, the CDR3 is TGCGCCAGCAGCCGCCGGGACAGGGACACCGGGGAGCTGTTTTTT.

The chain combines TRBV6-5 with TRBJ2-7; no clear D gene. V gave up 2 bases and J gave up 4 bases, with 6 bases separating them. This CDR3 spans 12 amino acids. Germline CDR1 MNHEY, CDR2 SVGAGI. The CDR3 protein is CASSYDTYEQYF. The CDR3 nucleotides are TGTGCCAGCAGTTACGATACGTACGAGCAGTACTTC.

The rearrangement links TRBV15 to TRBJ1-2, with 11 bases lining up with TRBD1. Germline values: CDR1 LNHNV, CDR2 YYDKDF (reference sequence). The CDR3 extends over 15 amino acids. Trimming cost V 4 bases and J 6 bases; bases outside gene matches: 7. The CDR3 is CATSTDRGPIDGYTF. CDR3 coding DNA: TGTGCCACCAGCACGGACAGGGGGCCGATCGATGGCTACACCTTC. Variable domain in full (rest from reference TRBV15 and TRBJ1-2): DAMVIQNPRYQVTQFGKPVTLSCSQTLNHNVMYWYQQKSSQAPKLLFHYYDKDFNNEADTPDNFQSRRPNTSFCFLDIRSPGLGDTAMYLCATSTDRGPIDGYTFGSGTRLTVV.

The rearrangement links TRBV27 to TRBJ2-5, with 10 bases lining up with TRBD2. The V and J ends lost 6 bases and 5 bases, in that order; junction bases with no gene match: 12. The length of the CDR3 is 16 residues. CDR1 is MNHEY, CDR2 SMNVEV, per germline (reference sequence). The CDR3 nucleotides read TGTGCCAGCAGACCTTTTCTAGCGGGAGTCTGGGAGACCCAGTACTTC. Translated: CASRPFLAGVWETQYF.

The J gene is TRBJ2-5, the V gene TRBV4-1; D tentatively reads TRBD1 or TRBD2 (6 bases each). This CDR3 comprises 15 residues. V lost 4 bases and J 2 bases, leaving 14 bases between the germline ends. Per germline, CDR1 MGHRA and CDR2 YSYEKL. The CDR3 here is CASSRSGGTQETQYF. As DNA, the CDR3 is TGCGCCAGCAGCCGGTCAGGAGGGACACAAGAGACCCAGTACTTC.

As regards this clone: Germline and junction disagree at one end, which may indicate a read error. This chain joins TRBV5-5 and TRBJ2-1; 8 bases agree with TRBD2. Germline V gives CDR1 SGHKS, CDR2 YYEKEE (reference sequence). This CDR3 is 13 amino acids long. As DNA, the CDR3 is TGTGCCAGCCTGAGCACCGGGACTAGTACTTCGGTCTTC. Its protein product is CASLSTGTSTSVF.

V is TRBV11-2 and J is TRBJ1-5; no clear D. V was shortened by 4 bases and J by 5 bases, with 12 bases between the two germline ends. Germline V gives CDR1 SGHAT, CDR2 FQNNGV. This CDR3 spans 14 amino acids. DNA for the CDR3: TGTGCCAGCAGCTCGGAGCCGTCCGATCAGCCCCAGCATTTT. Residues: CASSSEPSDQPQHF.

The chain couples TRBV5-1 to TRBJ1-5; D is ambiguous. The CDR3 sequence is 13 residues long. V lost 0 bases and J lost 6, with 7 bases in between. Germline CDR1 SGHRS, CDR2 YFSETQ. DNA of the CDR3: TGCGCCAGCAGCTTGGAAGGGATTCAGCCCCAGCATTTT. Protein: CASSLEGIQPQHF.

This rearrangement joins TRBV28 to TRBJ1-5, with D possibly TRBD1 on 6 matching bases. The germline gives CDR1 MDHEN, CDR2 SYDVKM. The germline V and J ends were trimmed by 6 bases and 0 bases, with 9 bases remaining between them. CDR3 length: 14 amino acids. The CDR3 sequence: CASSNRDSNQPQHF. The DNA for the CDR3 is TGTGCCAGCAGCAACAGGGATAGCAATCAGCCCCAGCATTTT.

This clone was seen a single time. V and J are TRBV19 and TRBJ2-7, with TRBD1 identical over 7 bases. The CDR3 contains 14 residues. CDR1 and CDR2 from the germline V gene are LNHDA and SQIVND (reference sequence). The J segment lost 0 bases and the V segment lost 7 bases, leaving 6 bases of the junction unmatched. DNA for the CDR3: TGTGCCAGTAAAGGACAGGTGAGCTCCTACGAGCAGTACTTC. Its translation: CASKGQVSSYEQYF.

This clone was detected once. The chain carries TRBV5-1 and TRBJ2-3; no firm D call. V lost 1 base to trimming and J lost 3 bases, with 12 bases between them. The CDR3 runs 15 residues. Per germline, CDR1 SGHRS and CDR2 YFSETQ. DNA for the CDR3: TGCGCCAGCAGCTTGTTGGGCGGCGCGACAGATACGCAGTATTTT. This codes for CASSLLGGATDTQYF.

This clone was counted only a few times. The V gene is TRBV28, the J gene TRBJ2-2; D remains ambiguous. This CDR3 contains 14 residues. Trimming left V 4 bases short and J 6 bases short, with 12 bases between. Per the germline V gene, CDR1 is MDHEN and CDR2 is SYDVKM. The CDR3 loop is CASSSPTPPGELFF. The CDR3 DNA is TGTGCCAGCAGTTCTCCAACCCCCCCCGGGGAGCTGTTTTTT.

The J gene is TRBJ2-3, the V gene TRBV27; TRBD2 matches at 8 bases. The V gene end was trimmed by 5 bases and the J gene end by 4 bases; junction bases not matched to a gene: 20. Germline CDR1 is MNHEY and CDR2 is SMNVEV (reference sequence). The CDR3 loop spans 19 amino acids. CDR3 in DNA: TGTGCCAGCAGTACTGCGTCTATGTTACAGCGGGAGTCGGCAGATACGCAGTATTTT. It translates to CASSTASMLQRESADTQYF.

The chain carries TRBV11-3 and TRBJ2-5; D might be TRBD2 (6 bases). Germline V gene sequence: CDR1 SGHNT, CDR2 YENEEA. The ends were cut back, 1 base at V and 4 bases at J, with 13 bases in the middle. The CDR3 extends over 15 amino acids. CDR3 sequence (DNA): TGTGCCAGCAGCTTAGGCTCACTAGCTGGAGAGACCCAGTACTTC. It encodes CASSLGSLAGETQYF.

The rearrangement uses TRBV19 and TRBJ2-1; the match to TRBD2 covers 7 bases. Germline V CDR1 and CDR2: LNHDA, SQIVND (reference sequence). The length of the CDR3 is 18 residues. After removal of 5 bases from V and 0 bases from J, the junction contained 13 bases not matched to a gene. The DNA of the CDR3 is TGTGCCAGTAGTGATGGGCTAGCGGAGGATAGCTCCTACAATGAGCAGTTCTTC. This codes for CASSDGLAEDSSYNEQFF.

This chain joins TRBV14 and TRBJ2-1; TRBD2 matches at 11 bases. CDR1 and CDR2 (germline): SGHDN, FVKESK. This CDR3 region has 15 residues. After removal of 4 bases from V and 8 bases from J, the junction contained 7 bases not matched to a gene. CDR3: CASSLGTSGTYEQFF. The CDR3, as DNA: TGTGCCAGCAGCCTCGGGACTAGCGGTACTTATGAGCAGTTCTTC.

The chain carries TRBV5-1 and TRBJ2-3; 8 bases are a match to TRBD1. The CDR3 loop spans 15 amino acids. Germline V gene sequence: CDR1 SGHRS, CDR2 YFSETQ. J lost 4 bases, V lost 4 bases, and 8 bases had no gene match. Written as DNA, the CDR3 is TGCGCCAGCAGCCCAGTACAGGGGGTGTCAGATACGCAGTATTTT. This gives the protein CASSPVQGVSDTQYF.

CDR3 in amino acids: CASSPEGTPNQPQHF. For the CDR3, the DNA is TGTGCCAGCAGCCCGGAAGGGACACCGAATCAGCCCCAGCATTTT. The rearrangement joins TRBV7-2 to TRBJ1-5; TRBD1 is a possible D gene (6 bases). CDR3 length equals 15 residues. V was clipped by 5 bases and J by 4 bases, with 15 bases between them. Germline CDR1 reads SGHTA; CDR2 reads FQGNSA.

This sequence joins TRBV2 and TRBJ2-3; 7 bases align to TRBD1. The ends lost 5 bases at V and 3 bases at J; junction bases unmatched: 8. There are 15 residues in the CDR3. From germline, CDR1 is SNHLY and CDR2 FYNNEI. The CDR3, as DNA: TGTGCCAGCAGTCGACAGGGATTTGGGACAGATACGCAGTATTTT. This codes for CASSRQGFGTDTQYF.

In its sample, this clone was seen once. This chain links TRBV11-3 with TRBJ2-7, with 7 bases identical to TRBD1. Germline values: CDR1 SGHNT, CDR2 YENEEA. CDR3 length: 14 amino acids. The V gene end was trimmed by 2 bases and the J gene end by 7 bases; junction bases not matched to a gene: 8. The CDR3 loop is CASSLRTGVSEQYF. DNA of the CDR3: TGTGCCAGCAGCTTAAGAACAGGGGTGAGTGAGCAGTACTTC.

The rearrangement uses TRBV15 and TRBJ1-1; D is undetermined. The CDR3 is made up of 14 amino acids. V was clipped by 1 base and J by 1 base, with 7 bases between them. In germline, CDR1 is LNHNV, CDR2 YYDKDF (reference sequence). CDR3 bases: TGTGCCACCAGCAGAGTCAGGAGGAACACTGAAGCTTTCTTT. It codes for CATSRVRRNTEAFF. Full variable domain (remainder filled in from reference TRBV15 and TRBJ1-1): DAMVIQNPRYQVTQFGKPVTLSCSQTLNHNVMYWYQQKSSQAPKLLFHYYDKDFNNEADTPDNFQSRRPNTSFCFLDIRSPGLGDTAMYLCATSRVRRNTEAFFGQGTRLTVV.

V and J are TRBV4-1 and TRBJ1-2; TRBD1 agrees at 7 bases. J was trimmed by 4 bases and V by 0 bases; bases with no gene match: 2. Germline CDR1 and CDR2: MGHRA and YSYEKL. The CDR3 spans 14 residues. The CDR3 protein is CASSQDGDSYGYTF. The CDR3 DNA follows: TGCGCCAGCAGCCAAGATGGGGACAGCTATGGCTACACCTTC.

The chain joins TRBV5-6 to TRBJ2-7; 9 bases line up with TRBD2. The CDR3 is 14 residues long. V gave up 3 bases and J gave up 3 bases; unmatched junction bases: 4. Germline-derived CDR1 and CDR2 are SGHDT and YYEEEE. The DNA of the CDR3 is TGTGCCAGCAGCTCTAGCGGGATCGGCTACGAGCAGTACTTC. It is translated as CASSSSGIGYEQYF.

The chain links TRBV4-1 to TRBJ2-1; 10 nucleotides agree with TRBD1. The CDR3 loop spans 14 amino acids. Unmatched junction bases numbered 9, after V lost 9 bases and J lost 7 bases. Looked up from germline, CDR1 is MGHRA and CDR2 is YSYEKL. CDR3 residues: CASKKRDRGNEQFF. In DNA form, the CDR3 reads TGCGCCAGTAAAAAACGGGACAGGGGAAATGAGCAGTTCTTC.

This rearrangement joins TRBV19 to TRBJ1-2; possible D gene TRBD1, 5 bases. The CDR3 length is 16 residues. V was cut by 6 bases and J by 5 bases, with 22 bases left in between. CDR1 is LNHDA and CDR2 is SQIVND in the germline V gene (reference sequence). CDR3 nucleotide sequence: TGTGCCAGTAGGGGGACTGACGCAACGGACCGTTATGGCTACACCTTC. It is translated as CASRGTDATDRYGYTF.

The chain couples TRBV7-2 to TRBJ2-6, with D unresolved. This CDR3 spans 16 amino acids. V lost 1 base and J lost 0, with 7 bases in between. The germline V gene encodes CDR1 SGHTA and CDR2 FQGNSA. CDR3 sequence reads: CASSLGIASGANVLTF. CDR3 DNA sequence: TGTGCCAGCAGCTTAGGCATAGCCTCTGGGGCCAACGTCCTGACTTTC.